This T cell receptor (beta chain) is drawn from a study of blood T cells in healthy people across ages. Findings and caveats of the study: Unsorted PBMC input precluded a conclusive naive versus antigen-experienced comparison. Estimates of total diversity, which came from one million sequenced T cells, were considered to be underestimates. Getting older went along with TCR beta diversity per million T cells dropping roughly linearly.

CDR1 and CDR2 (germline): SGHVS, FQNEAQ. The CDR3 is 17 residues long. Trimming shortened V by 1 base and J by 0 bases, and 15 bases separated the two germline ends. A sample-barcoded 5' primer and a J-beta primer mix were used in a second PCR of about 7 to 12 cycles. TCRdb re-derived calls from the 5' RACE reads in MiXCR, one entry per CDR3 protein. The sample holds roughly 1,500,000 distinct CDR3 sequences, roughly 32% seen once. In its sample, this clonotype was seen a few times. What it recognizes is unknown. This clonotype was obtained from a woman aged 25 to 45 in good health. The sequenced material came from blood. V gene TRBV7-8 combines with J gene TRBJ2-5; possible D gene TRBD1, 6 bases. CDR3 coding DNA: TGTGCCAGCAGCTTAGAAGGGGGACACCCGTACCAAGAGACCCAGTACTTC. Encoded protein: CASSLEGGHPYQETQYF. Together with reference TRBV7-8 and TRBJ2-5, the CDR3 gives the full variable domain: GAGVSQSPRYKVAKRGQDVALRCDPISGHVSLFWYQQALGQGPEFLTYFQNEAQLDKSGLPSDRFFAERPEGSVSTLKIQRTQQEDSAVYLCASSLEGGHPYQETQYFGPGTRLLVL.